The next 31 T cell receptor beta chains were all read from a single sample in a study of blood T cell repertoires in COVID-19. Profiling relied on immunoSEQ multiplex PCR, and the TCRdb table lists in-frame clones only, not all of them. The table includes 150,000 or so clones, roughly nine tenths detected once. The sample was peripheral blood. Receptors originate from a woman aged 35 to 49 with acute or convalescent COVID-19.

DNA of the CDR3: TGTGCCAGCAGCTTGACAGGGGGCCGGAACACTGAAGCTTTCTTT. This sequence encodes CASSLTGGRNTEAFF. The chain employs TRBV5-6 and TRBJ1-1; 9 bases line up with TRBD1. This CDR3 has 15 residues. In germline, CDR1 is SGHDT, CDR2 YYEEEE. The V and J ends lost 1 base and 1 base, in that order; junction bases with no gene match: 2. The variable domain in full, with the rest retrieved from reference TRBV5-6 and TRBJ1-1, is DAGVTQSPTHLIKTRGQQVTLRCSPKSGHDTVSWYQQALGQGPQFIFQYYEEEERQRGNFPDRFSGHQFPNYSSELNVNALLLGDSALYLCASSLTGGRNTEAFFGQGTRLTVV.

The chain is built from TRBV24-1 and TRBJ1-3; D possibly corresponds to TRBD1 (6 bases). This CDR3 has 15 residues. Looked up from germline, CDR1 is KGHDR and CDR2 is SFDVKD. V dropped 4 bases and J dropped 4 bases, with 13 bases sitting between them. CDR3 residues: CATSDLDRAGNTIYF. CDR3 DNA sequence: TGTGCCACCAGTGACCTGGACAGAGCCGGAAACACCATATATTTT.

This clone occurred a few times. The V gene is TRBV27, the J gene TRBJ1-6; D gene unclear. Trimming stripped 7 bases from V and 5 bases from J, with 15 bases between. In germline, CDR1 is MNHEY, CDR2 SMNVEV (reference sequence). The CDR3 runs to 15 residues. CDR3 sequence (DNA): TGTGCCAGCACCCCACGCCTGGAGAATAATTCACCCCTCCACTTT. Its protein is CASTPRLENNSPLHF.

The chain carries TRBV27 and TRBJ1-1; no firm D call. Germline V CDR1 and CDR2: MNHEY, SMNVEV (reference sequence). With 5 bases removed from V and 1 base from J, the gap between germline ends came to 20 bases. The length of the CDR3 is 17 residues. DNA of the CDR3: TGTGCCAGCAGTCCCGACATCGGAAGGCCCGCGAACACTGAAGCTTTCTTT. Translation: CASSPDIGRPANTEAFF.

This clone was seen a single time. This chain joins TRBV12-3 or TRBV12-4 and TRBJ2-7; possibly TRBD2 for D (7 bases). The CDR3 spans 13 residues. Trimming removed 6 bases at V and 4 bases at J, with 13 bases between. The CDR3 nucleotides are TGTGCCAGCAGCGACGGGGGGCCTTACGAGCAGTACTTC. It is translated as CASSDGGPYEQYF.

The rearrangement uses TRBV6-5 and TRBJ1-2; tentative D call: TRBD1 (5 bases). V gave up 2 bases and J gave up 4 bases, with 11 bases separating them. CDR3 size: 14 residues. The V gene's germline CDR1 is MNHEY and CDR2 SVGAGI. CDR3 sequence: CASSYAGRSYGYTF. Written as DNA, the CDR3 is TGTGCCAGCAGTTACGCAGGGCGGAGCTATGGCTACACCTTC.

This chain joins TRBV5-5 and TRBJ1-3; TRBD1 is a possible D gene (5 bases). The germline V gene has CDR1 SGHKS and CDR2 YYEKEE (reference sequence). Trimming shortened V by 0 bases and J by 3 bases, and 13 bases separated the two germline ends. This CDR3 is 16 amino acids long. The CDR3 coding sequence is TGTGCCAGCAGCTTGGAGACCAGGGTCTTTGGAAACACCATATATTTT. Translated, it gives CASSLETRVFGNTIYF.

The rearrangement uses TRBV7-9 and TRBJ1-6; weak D call: TRBD1 (5 bases). Between the trimmed V and J ends, which lost 0 bases and 5 bases, there was a span of 8 bases. This CDR3 contains 15 residues. In germline, CDR1 is SEHNR, CDR2 FQNEAQ (reference sequence). In nucleotides, the CDR3 is TGTGCCAGCAGCTTAGCGGGGACTGATAATTCACCCCTCCACTTT. Residues: CASSLAGTDNSPLHF.

V is TRBV19 and J is TRBJ1-2; 7 bases line up with TRBD1. Trimming at V came to 7 bases and at J to 8 bases, leaving 7 bases not matched to a gene. CDR1 is LNHDA, CDR2 SQIVND, per germline (reference sequence). CDR3 length equals 12 residues. CDR3 amino acids: CASNLQGDGYTF. CDR3 nucleotides: TGTGCCAGTAACCTCCAGGGGGACGGCTACACCTTC.

The chain employs TRBV6-1 and TRBJ1-2, with unresolved D. Germline V gene lookup returns CDR1 MNHNS and CDR2 SASEGT. The CDR3 loop spans 13 amino acids. The V gene lost 3 bases and the J gene lost 4 bases, with 9 bases spanning the gap. This CDR3 reads CASSESGRYGYTF. The CDR3 coding sequence is TGTGCCAGCAGTGAGTCAGGTCGCTATGGCTACACCTTC.

J is TRBJ2-1 and V is TRBV29-1; tentatively, D is TRBD1 (6 bases). CDR3 length: 12 residues. The germline V gene has CDR1 SQVTM and CDR2 ANQGSEA. V dropped 8 bases and J dropped 5 bases, with 13 bases sitting between them. CDR3 sequence: CSLRQDNNEQFF. In DNA form, the CDR3 reads TGCAGCTTGCGACAGGACAACAATGAGCAGTTCTTC.

This chain uses TRBV4-2 with TRBJ2-1, with 11 nucleotides matching TRBD2. After removal of 3 bases from V and 7 bases from J, the junction contained 8 bases not matched to a gene. The CDR3 runs to 16 residues. Germline loops: CDR1 LGHNA, CDR2 YNFKEQ. The CDR3 DNA sequence: TGTGCCAGCAGCCACGGGACTAGCGGAGATAGAAATGAGCAGTTCTTC. It specifies CASSHGTSGDRNEQFF.

This clone was observed once. V and J are TRBV11-3 and TRBJ2-7; 9 nucleotides align to TRBD1. V was pared by 4 bases and J by 3 bases, with 1 base of the junction left unmatched. The length of the CDR3 is 13 residues. Germline V CDR1 and CDR2: SGHNT, YENEEA. CDR3 in amino acids: CASSSGQGYEQYF. In DNA, the CDR3 is TGTGCCAGCAGCTCGGGACAGGGCTACGAGCAGTACTTC.

This chain links TRBV28 with TRBJ1-2; possible D gene TRBD1, 5 bases. The CDR3 runs to 14 residues. V lost 2 bases to trimming and J lost 2 bases, with 9 bases between them. Germline lookup yields CDR1 MDHEN and CDR2 SYDVKM. CDR3 residues: CASSLGAGNYGYTF. The CDR3 nucleotides are TGTGCCAGCAGTTTAGGGGCCGGGAACTATGGCTACACCTTC.

The V gene is TRBV5-1, the J gene TRBJ1-5; maybe TRBD1 (5 bases). Germline V lookup: CDR1 SGHRS, CDR2 YFSETQ. The V end was cut by 4 bases, the J end by 3 bases, with 11 bases between. The CDR3 is 14 residues long. The DNA of the CDR3 is TGCGCCAGCAGCCCTTGGGGGGACAATCAGCCCCAGCATTTT. This gives the protein CASSPWGDNQPQHF.

This chain uses TRBV19 with TRBJ2-7, with TRBD2 matching 8 bases. Germline CDR1 reads LNHDA; CDR2 reads SQIVND (reference sequence). J was trimmed by 3 bases and V by 6 bases; bases with no gene match: 16. This CDR3 contains 17 residues. This chain's CDR3 is CASSLAGGRTLFYEQYF. The CDR3 bases are TGTGCCAGTAGCTTGGCGGGAGGCCGTACTCTATTCTACGAGCAGTACTTC. The full variable domain, with the rest looked up from reference TRBV19 and TRBJ2-7, is DGGITQSPKYLFRKEGQNVTLSCEQNLNHDAMYWYRQDPGQGLRLIYYSQIVNDFQKGDIAEGYSVSREKKESFPLTVTSAQKNPTAFYLCASSLAGGRTLFYEQYFGPGTRLTVT.

The V and J genes are TRBV2 and TRBJ1-2; 10 nucleotides line up with TRBD1. The V segment lost 5 bases and the J segment 5 bases; nucleotides outside the gene matches: 2. Germline CDR1 and CDR2: SNHLY and FYNNEI. CDR3 length: 13 residues. The CDR3 DNA follows: TGTGCCAGCAGTCTGGACAGGGGGTATGGCTACACCTTC. Amino acids: CASSLDRGYGYTF.

The chain couples TRBV7-9 to TRBJ1-1; D ambiguous. The CDR3 contains 13 residues. Germline V gene lookup returns CDR1 SEHNR and CDR2 FQNEAQ (reference sequence). Trimming took 3 bases from V and 2 from J, leaving 7 bases between them. The CDR3 loop is CASSLEGNTEAFF. DNA for the CDR3: TGTGCCAGCAGCTTGGAGGGAAACACTGAAGCTTTCTTT.

This sequence joins TRBV28 and TRBJ1-4; no reliable D call. With 3 bases removed from V and 8 bases from J, the gap between germline ends came to 13 bases. The CDR3 runs to 14 residues. Germline CDR1 reads MDHEN; CDR2 reads SYDVKM. CDR3: CASSFRYIGEKLFF. The CDR3 coding sequence is TGTGCCAGCAGTTTCAGGTACATTGGCGAAAAACTGTTTTTT. The full variable domain, its missing parts supplied by reference TRBV28 and TRBJ1-4, is DVKVTQSSRYLVKRTGEKVFLECVQDMDHENMFWYRQDPGLGLRLIYFSYDVKMKEKGDIPEGYSVSREKKERFSLILESASTNQTSMYLCASSFRYIGEKLFFGSGTQLSVL.

This sequence joins TRBV11-2 and TRBJ2-1, with D uncertain. CDR3 length: 13 residues. Germline V lookup: CDR1 SGHAT, CDR2 FQNNGV. Trimming cost V 5 bases and J 6 bases, with 11 bases left between them. CDR3 in DNA: TGTGCCAGCAGCGCCCCGGGTGGCAATGAGCAGTTCTTC. Translation gives CASSAPGGNEQFF. Variable domain in full (rest from reference TRBV11-2 and TRBJ2-1): EAGVAQSPRYKIIEKRQSVAFWCNPISGHATLYWYQQILGQGPKLLIQFQNNGVVDDSQLPKDRFSAERLKGVDSTLKIQPAKLEDSAVYLCASSAPGGNEQFFGPGTRLTVL.

This chain connects TRBV18 to TRBJ2-1, with 11 bases identical to TRBD2. The junction had 3 bases not matched to a gene; V was cut back by 4 bases and J by 4 bases. The CDR3 is 15 residues long. The V gene's germline CDR1 is KGHSH and CDR2 LQKENI. Written as DNA, the CDR3 is TGTGCCAGCTCACAGACTAGCGGGACATACAATGAGCAGTTCTTC. This translates into CASSQTSGTYNEQFF. The complete variable domain, with remaining parts taken from reference TRBV18 and TRBJ2-1, reads NAGVMQNPRHLVRRRGQEARLRCSPMKGHSHVYWYRQLPEEGLKFMVYLQKENIIDESGMPKERFSAEFPKEGPSILRIQQVVRGDSAAYFCASSQTSGTYNEQFFGPGTRLTVL.

The chain combines TRBV29-1 with TRBJ1-1, with D possibly being TRBD1 (5 bases). The CDR3 contains 12 residues. In germline, CDR1 is SQVTM, CDR2 ANQGSEA. V was trimmed by 6 bases and J by 1 base, leaving 9 bases between them. In DNA form, the CDR3 reads TGCAGCGTGACGGGGGGGAACACTGAAGCTTTCTTT. Amino acid sequence: CSVTGGNTEAFF.

The CDR3 is CASSPQGGEKLFF. The CDR3 coding sequence is TGTGCCAGCAGCCCACAGGGTGGTGAAAAACTGTTTTTT. The chain is built from TRBV3-1 (or the pseudogene TRBV3-2) and TRBJ1-4; TRBD1 might be the D (6 bases). This CDR3 is 13 amino acids long. The V end was cut by 4 bases, the J end by 7 bases, with 10 bases between. The germline V gene has CDR1 LGHDT and CDR2 YNNKEL (reference sequence).

The chain joins TRBV2 to TRBJ1-6, with D perhaps TRBD1 (6 bases). The V gene's germline CDR1 is SNHLY and CDR2 FYNNEI. CDR3 size: 11 residues. The V end was cut by 8 bases, the J end by 13 bases, with 12 bases between. The DNA for the CDR3 is TGTGCCAGCCGGGGGGCATCCCCCCTCCACTTT. This codes for CASRGASPLHF.

This clone has more than one count but fewer than ten. The chain employs TRBV7-9 and TRBJ1-5; tentative D call: TRBD1 (5 bases). V was cut by 5 bases and J by 2 bases, with 13 bases left in between. This CDR3 is 15 amino acids long. Germline lookup yields CDR1 SEHNR and CDR2 FQNEAQ (reference sequence). CDR3 protein: CASSREGVGNQPQHF. The CDR3 nucleotides read TGTGCCAGCAGCCGAGAAGGGGTTGGCAATCAGCCCCAGCATTTT.

V usage is TRBV25-1 and J usage is TRBJ2-1; TRBD1 might be the D (6 bases). Germline lookup yields CDR1 MGHDK and CDR2 SYGVNS. Trimming removed 2 bases at V and 9 bases at J, with 14 bases between. The CDR3 totals 14 residues. CDR3 nucleotide sequence: TGTGCCAGCAGTGAACACATACAGGGCGCTGAGCAGTTCTTC. Translation: CASSEHIQGAEQFF.

V usage is TRBV6-5 and J usage is TRBJ2-1, with 9 bases aligning to TRBD2. Unmatched junction bases numbered 8, after V lost 5 bases and J lost 9 bases. The CDR3 totals 14 residues. The germline CDR1 and CDR2 sequences are MNHEY and SVGAGI. The CDR3 here is CASSTGTSRTEQFF. The CDR3 DNA is TGTGCCAGCAGTACGGGGACTAGCAGGACTGAGCAGTTCTTC.

V and J are TRBV18 and TRBJ1-1, with D perhaps TRBD1 (6 bases). Germline V lookup: CDR1 KGHSH, CDR2 LQKENI. CDR3 length: 14 residues. Trimming took 4 bases from V and 0 from J, leaving 9 bases between them. This CDR3 reads CASSRTDMNTEAFF. The CDR3 DNA sequence: TGTGCCAGCTCACGGACAGACATGAACACTGAAGCTTTCTTT.

V is TRBV19 and J is TRBJ2-2; tentatively, D is TRBD2 (7 bases). Germline V gene data show CDR1 as LNHDA and CDR2 as SQIVND (reference sequence). The CDR3 length is 13 residues. V was shortened by 7 bases and J by 7 bases, with 13 bases between the two germline ends. CDR3 protein: CASTQGRVGELFF. The DNA for the CDR3 is TGTGCCAGTACCCAGGGGAGGGTCGGGGAGCTGTTTTTT.

The chain recombines TRBV2 with TRBJ2-7; tentative D call: TRBD2 (6 bases). This CDR3 has 14 residues. The germline V gene encodes CDR1 SNHLY and CDR2 FYNNEI. V was shortened by 3 bases and J by 5 bases, with 14 bases between the two germline ends. In DNA form, the CDR3 reads TGTGCCAGCAGTGAGGACCGGGAGTCCCACGAGCAGTACTTC. Translated, it gives CASSEDRESHEQYF.

The rearrangement uses TRBV4-1 and TRBJ1-5, with TRBD1 matching over 8 bases. Trimming cost V 3 bases and J 1 base; bases outside gene matches: 8. The CDR3 is made up of 17 amino acids. The germline CDR1 and CDR2 sequences are MGHRA and YSYEKL. The CDR3 DNA reads TGCGCCAGCAGCCAGGGGCAGGGGGCTCTAAGCAATCAGCCCCAGCATTTT. Translating gives CASSQGQGALSNQPQHF.